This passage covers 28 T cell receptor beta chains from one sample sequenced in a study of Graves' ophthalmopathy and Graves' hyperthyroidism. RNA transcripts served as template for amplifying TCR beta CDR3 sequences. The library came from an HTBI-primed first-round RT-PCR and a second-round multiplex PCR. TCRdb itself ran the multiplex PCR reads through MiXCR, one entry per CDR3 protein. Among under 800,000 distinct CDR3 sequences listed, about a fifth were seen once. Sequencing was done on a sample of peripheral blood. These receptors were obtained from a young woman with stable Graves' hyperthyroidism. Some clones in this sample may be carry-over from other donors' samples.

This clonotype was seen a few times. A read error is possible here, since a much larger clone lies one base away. CDR3 sequence (DNA): TGTGCCAGCAGTTATTGGGCGTCCGGGGAGCTGTTTTTT. This encodes CASSYWASGELFF. This rearrangement joins TRBV27 to TRBJ2-2; D gene ambiguous. From germline, CDR1 is MNHEY and CDR2 SMNVEV (reference sequence). The CDR3 length is 13 residues. V was pared by 4 bases and J by 6 bases, with 9 bases between.

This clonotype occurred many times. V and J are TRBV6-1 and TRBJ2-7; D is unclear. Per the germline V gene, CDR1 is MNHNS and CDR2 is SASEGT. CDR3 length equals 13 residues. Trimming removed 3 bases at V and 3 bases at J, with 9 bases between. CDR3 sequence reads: CASSEILDYEQYF. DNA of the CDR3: TGTGCCAGCAGTGAGATTTTGGACTACGAGCAGTACTTC.

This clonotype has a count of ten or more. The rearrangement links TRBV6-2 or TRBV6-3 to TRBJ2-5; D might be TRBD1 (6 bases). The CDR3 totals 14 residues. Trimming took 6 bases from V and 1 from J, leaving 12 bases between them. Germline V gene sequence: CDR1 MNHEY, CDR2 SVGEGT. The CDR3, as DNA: TGTGCCAGCAGGGTCGGGACACCCCAAGAGACCCAGTACTTC. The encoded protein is CASRVGTPQETQYF.

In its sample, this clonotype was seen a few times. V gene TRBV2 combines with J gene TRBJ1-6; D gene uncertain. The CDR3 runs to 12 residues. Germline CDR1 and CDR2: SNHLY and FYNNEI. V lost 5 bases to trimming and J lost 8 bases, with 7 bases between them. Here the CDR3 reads CASSSEYSPLHF. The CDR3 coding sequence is TGTGCCAGCAGTTCTGAATATTCACCCCTCCACTTT.

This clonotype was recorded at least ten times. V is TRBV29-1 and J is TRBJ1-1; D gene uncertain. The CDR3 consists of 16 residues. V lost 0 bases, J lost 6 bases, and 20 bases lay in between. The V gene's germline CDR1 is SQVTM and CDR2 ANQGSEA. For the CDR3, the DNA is TGCAGCGTTGAAGATGGCGAGAATGGGGTGGTGCCTGAAGCTTTCTTT. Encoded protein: CSVEDGENGVVPEAFF.

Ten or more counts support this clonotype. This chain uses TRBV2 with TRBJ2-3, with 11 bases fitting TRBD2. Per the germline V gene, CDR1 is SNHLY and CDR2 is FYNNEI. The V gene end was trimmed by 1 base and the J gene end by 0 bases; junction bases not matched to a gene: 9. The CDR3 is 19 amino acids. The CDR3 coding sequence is TGTGCCAGCAGTGAAGTTCCCACTTTAGCGGGGGGGAGCACAGATACGCAGTATTTT. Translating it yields CASSEVPTLAGGSTDTQYF.

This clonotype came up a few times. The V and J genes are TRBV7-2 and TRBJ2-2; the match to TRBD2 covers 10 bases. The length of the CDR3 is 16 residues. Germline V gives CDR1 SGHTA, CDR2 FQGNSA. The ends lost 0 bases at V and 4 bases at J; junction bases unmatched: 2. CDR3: CASSLARTSGTGELFF. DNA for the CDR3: TGTGCCAGCAGCTTAGCACGGACTAGCGGCACCGGGGAGCTGTTTTTT.

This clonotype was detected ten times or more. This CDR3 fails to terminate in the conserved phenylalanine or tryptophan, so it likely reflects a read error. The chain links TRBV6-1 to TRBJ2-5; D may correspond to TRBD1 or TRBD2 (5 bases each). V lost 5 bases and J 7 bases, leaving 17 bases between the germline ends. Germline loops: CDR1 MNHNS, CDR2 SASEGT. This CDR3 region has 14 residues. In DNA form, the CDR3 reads TGTGCCAGCAGTCCCAATCGGGGCCCGGTGACCCAGTACCTC. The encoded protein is CASSPNRGPVTQYL.

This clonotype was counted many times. In nucleotides, the CDR3 is TGTGCCAGCAGTTCCCGTTTAGCGGAGTTCCAAGAGACCCAGTACTTC. It yields the protein CASSSRLAEFQETQYF. The chain combines TRBV7-2 with TRBJ2-5, with D perhaps TRBD2 (6 bases). The germline V gene has CDR1 SGHTA and CDR2 FQGNSA. The CDR3 has 16 amino acids. Trimming stripped 6 bases from V and 1 base from J, with 18 bases between.

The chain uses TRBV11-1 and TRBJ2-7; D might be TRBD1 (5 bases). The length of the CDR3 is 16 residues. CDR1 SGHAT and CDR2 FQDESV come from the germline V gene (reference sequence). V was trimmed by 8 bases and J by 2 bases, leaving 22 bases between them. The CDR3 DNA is TGTGCCAGCTCACCGTCACAGGCAATCAACCCCTACGAGCAGTACTTC. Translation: CASSPSQAINPYEQYF.

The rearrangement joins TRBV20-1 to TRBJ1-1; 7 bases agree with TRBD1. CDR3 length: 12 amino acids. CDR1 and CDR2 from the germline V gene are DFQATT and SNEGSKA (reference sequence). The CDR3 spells CSERGQSTEAFF. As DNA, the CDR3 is TGCAGCGAAAGGGGACAGAGCACTGAAGCTTTCTTT.

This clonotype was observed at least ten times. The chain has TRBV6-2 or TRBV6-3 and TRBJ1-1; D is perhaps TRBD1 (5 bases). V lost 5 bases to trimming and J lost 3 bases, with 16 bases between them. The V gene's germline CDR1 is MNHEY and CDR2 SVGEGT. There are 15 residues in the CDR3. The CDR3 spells CASSTLGESDTEAFF. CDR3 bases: TGTGCCAGCAGTACTTTAGGGGAGTCGGACACTGAAGCTTTCTTT.

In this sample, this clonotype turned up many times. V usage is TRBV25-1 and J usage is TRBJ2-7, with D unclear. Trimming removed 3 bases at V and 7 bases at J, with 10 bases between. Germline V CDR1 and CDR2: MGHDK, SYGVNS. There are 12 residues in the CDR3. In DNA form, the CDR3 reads TGTGCCAGCAGTGACCCCGCTCGGGAGCAGTACTTC. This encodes CASSDPAREQYF.

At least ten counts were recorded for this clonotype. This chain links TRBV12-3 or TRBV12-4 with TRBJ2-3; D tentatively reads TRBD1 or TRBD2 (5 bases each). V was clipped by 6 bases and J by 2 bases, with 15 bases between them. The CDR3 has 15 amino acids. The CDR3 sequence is CASRTGTDFTDTQYF. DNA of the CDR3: TGTGCCAGCAGGACCGGGACCGACTTCACAGATACGCAGTATTTT.

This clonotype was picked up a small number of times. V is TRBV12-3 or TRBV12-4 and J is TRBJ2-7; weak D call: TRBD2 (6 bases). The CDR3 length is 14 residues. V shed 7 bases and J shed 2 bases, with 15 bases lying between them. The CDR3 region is CASTDKGGAYEQYF. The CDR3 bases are TGTGCCAGCACCGACAAAGGAGGGGCCTACGAGCAGTACTTC.

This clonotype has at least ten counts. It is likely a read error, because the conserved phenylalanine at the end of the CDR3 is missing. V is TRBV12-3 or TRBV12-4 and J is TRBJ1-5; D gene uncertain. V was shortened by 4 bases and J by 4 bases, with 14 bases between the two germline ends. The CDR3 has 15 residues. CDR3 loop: CASSSTSGKNQPQHS. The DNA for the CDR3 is TGTGCCAGCAGTTCCACCTCCGGGAAAAATCAGCCCCAGCATTCT.

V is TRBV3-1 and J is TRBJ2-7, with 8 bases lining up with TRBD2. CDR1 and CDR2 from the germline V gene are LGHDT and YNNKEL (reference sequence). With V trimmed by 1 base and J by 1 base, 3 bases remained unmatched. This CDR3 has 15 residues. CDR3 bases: TGTGCCAGCAGCCAAGGACCGGGGGGGTCCTACGAGCAGTACTTC. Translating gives CASSQGPGGSYEQYF.

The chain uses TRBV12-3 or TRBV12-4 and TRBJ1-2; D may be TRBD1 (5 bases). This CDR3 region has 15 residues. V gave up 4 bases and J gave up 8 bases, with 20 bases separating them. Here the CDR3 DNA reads TGTGCCAGCAGTTACGGAGGGGCCTCTCAACTCGGCTACACCTTC. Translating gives CASSYGGASQLGYTF.

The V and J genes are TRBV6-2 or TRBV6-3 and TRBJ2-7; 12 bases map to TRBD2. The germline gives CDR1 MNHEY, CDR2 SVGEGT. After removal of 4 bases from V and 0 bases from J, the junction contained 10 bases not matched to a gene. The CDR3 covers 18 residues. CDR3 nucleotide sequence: TGTGCCAGCAGTTTTCGGACTAGCGGGACCTCTAGCTCCTACGAGCAGTACTTC. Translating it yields CASSFRTSGTSSSYEQYF.

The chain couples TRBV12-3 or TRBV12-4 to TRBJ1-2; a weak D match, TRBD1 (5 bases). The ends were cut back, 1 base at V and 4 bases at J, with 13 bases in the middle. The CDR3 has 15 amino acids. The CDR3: CASSLVRDRTYGYTF. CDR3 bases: TGTGCCAGCAGTTTAGTTCGAGACAGAACCTATGGCTACACCTTC.

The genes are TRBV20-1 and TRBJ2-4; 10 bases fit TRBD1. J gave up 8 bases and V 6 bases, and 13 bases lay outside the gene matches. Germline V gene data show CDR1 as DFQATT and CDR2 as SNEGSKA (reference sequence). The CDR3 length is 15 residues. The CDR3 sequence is CSASSPTGGDDIQYF. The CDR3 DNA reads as TGCAGTGCCTCCTCACCGACAGGGGGCGATGACATTCAGTACTTC.

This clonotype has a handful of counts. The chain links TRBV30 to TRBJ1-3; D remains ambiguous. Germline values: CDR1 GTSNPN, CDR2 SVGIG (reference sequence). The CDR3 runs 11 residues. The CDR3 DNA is TGTGCTATCCCGGCGAGGAACACCATATATTTT. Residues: CAIPARNTIYF.

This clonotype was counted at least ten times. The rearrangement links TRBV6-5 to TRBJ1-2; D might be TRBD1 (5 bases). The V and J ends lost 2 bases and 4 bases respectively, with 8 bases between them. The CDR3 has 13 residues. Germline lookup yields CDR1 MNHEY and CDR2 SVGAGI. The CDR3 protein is CASSYETAYGYTF. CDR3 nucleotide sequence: TGTGCCAGCAGTTACGAGACAGCCTATGGCTACACCTTC.

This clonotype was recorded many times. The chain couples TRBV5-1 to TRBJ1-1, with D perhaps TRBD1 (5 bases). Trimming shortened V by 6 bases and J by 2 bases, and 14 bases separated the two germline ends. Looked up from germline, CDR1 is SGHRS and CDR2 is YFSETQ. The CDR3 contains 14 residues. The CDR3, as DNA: TGCGCCAGCACGGGACCAGGGACCAACACTGAAGCTTTCTTT. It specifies CASTGPGTNTEAFF.

CDR3 in amino acids: CASKRGGYEQYF. The CDR3 bases are TGTGCCAGCAAAAGAGGGGGATACGAGCAGTACTTC. The chain links TRBV27 to TRBJ2-7; D is perhaps TRBD1 (6 bases). The CDR3 is 12 amino acids. V was cut by 7 bases and J by 4 bases, with 11 bases left in between. Per germline, CDR1 MNHEY and CDR2 SMNVEV (reference sequence).

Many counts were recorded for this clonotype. CDR3 sequence: CASSYSGTLPQPQHF. Here the CDR3 DNA reads TGTGCCAGCAGTTACTCAGGGACATTACCTCAGCCCCAGCATTTT. This sequence joins TRBV6-5 and TRBJ1-5, with D perhaps matching TRBD1 (6 bases). V gave up 0 bases and J gave up 6 bases, with 12 bases separating them. The CDR3 loop spans 15 amino acids. Germline V gene data show CDR1 as MNHEY and CDR2 as SVGAGI.

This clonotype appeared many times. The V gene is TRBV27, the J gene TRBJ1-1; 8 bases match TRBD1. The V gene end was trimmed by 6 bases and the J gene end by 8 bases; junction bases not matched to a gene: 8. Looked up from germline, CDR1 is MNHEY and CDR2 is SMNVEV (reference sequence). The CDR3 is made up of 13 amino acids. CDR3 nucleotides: TGTGCCAGCAGCGACCGCCGGGACAGGGAAGCTTTCTTT. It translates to CASSDRRDREAFF.

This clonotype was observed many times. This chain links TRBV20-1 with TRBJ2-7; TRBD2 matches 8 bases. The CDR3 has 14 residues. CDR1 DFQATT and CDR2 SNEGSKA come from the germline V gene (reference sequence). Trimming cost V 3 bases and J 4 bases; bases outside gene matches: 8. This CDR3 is CSASPGGPVYEQYF. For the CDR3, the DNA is TGCAGTGCTAGTCCGGGAGGGCCGGTTTACGAGCAGTACTTC.